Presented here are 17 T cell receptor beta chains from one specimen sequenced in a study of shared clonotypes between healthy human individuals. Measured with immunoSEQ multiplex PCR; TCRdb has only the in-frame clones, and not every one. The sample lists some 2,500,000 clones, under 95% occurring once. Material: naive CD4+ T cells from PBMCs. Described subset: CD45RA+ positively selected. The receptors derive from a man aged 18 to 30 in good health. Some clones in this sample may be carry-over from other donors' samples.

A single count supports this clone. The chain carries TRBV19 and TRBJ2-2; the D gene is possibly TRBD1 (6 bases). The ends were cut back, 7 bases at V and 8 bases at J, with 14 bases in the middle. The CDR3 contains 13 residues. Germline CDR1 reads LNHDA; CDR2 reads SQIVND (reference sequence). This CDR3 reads CASKAQGKGELFF. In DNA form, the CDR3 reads TGTGCCAGTAAAGCCCAGGGGAAAGGGGAGCTGTTTTTT. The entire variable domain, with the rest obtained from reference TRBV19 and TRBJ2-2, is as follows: DGGITQSPKYLFRKEGQNVTLSCEQNLNHDAMYWYRQDPGQGLRLIYYSQIVNDFQKGDIAEGYSVSREKKESFPLTVTSAQKNPTAFYLCASKAQGKGELFFGEGSRLTVL.

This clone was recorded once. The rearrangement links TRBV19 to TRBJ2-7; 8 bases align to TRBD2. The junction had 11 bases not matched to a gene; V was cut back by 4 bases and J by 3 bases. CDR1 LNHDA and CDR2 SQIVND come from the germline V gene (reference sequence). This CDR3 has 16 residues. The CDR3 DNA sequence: TGTGCCAGTAGTACCTCGTCACTAGCGGATCACTACGAGCAGTACTTC. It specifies CASSTSSLADHYEQYF.

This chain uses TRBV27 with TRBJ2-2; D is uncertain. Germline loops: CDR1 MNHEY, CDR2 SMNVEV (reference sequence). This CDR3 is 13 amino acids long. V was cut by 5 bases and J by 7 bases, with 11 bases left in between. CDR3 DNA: TGTGCCAGCAGTCTCCTTGGGGTCGGGGAGCTGTTTTTT. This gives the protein CASSLLGVGELFF.

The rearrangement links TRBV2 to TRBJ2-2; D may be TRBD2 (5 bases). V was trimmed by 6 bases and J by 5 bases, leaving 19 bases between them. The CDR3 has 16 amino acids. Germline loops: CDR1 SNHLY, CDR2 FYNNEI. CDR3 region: CASSDGIPGWTGELFF. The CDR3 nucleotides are TGTGCCAGCAGCGATGGGATCCCGGGGTGGACCGGGGAGCTGTTTTTT. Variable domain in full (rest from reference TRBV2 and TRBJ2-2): EPEVTQTPSHQVTQMGQEVILRCVPISNHLYFYWYRQILGQKVEFLVSFYNNEISEKSEIFDDQFSVERPDGSNFTLKIRSTKLEDSAMYFCASSDGIPGWTGELFFGEGSRLTVL.

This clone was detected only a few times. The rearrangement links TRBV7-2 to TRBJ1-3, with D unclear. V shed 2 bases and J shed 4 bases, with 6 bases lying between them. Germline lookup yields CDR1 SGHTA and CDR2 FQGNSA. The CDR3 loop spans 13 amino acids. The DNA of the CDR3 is TGTGCCAGCAGCTTATCTGCAGGAAACACCATATATTTT. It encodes CASSLSAGNTIYF.

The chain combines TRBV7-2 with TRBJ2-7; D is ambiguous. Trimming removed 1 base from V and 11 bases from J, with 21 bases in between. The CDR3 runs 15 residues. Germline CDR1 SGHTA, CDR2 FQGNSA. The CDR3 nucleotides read TGTGCCAGCAGCTTAGTTGTGCGGACGCCCCTGGGGAAGTACTTC. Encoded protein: CASSLVVRTPLGKYF.

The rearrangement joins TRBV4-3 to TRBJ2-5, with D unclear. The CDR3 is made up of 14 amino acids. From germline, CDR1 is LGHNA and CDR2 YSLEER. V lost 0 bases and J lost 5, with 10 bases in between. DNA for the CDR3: TGCGCCAGCAGCCAAGAAACCTCGAAGGAGACCCAGTACTTC. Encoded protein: CASSQETSKETQYF.

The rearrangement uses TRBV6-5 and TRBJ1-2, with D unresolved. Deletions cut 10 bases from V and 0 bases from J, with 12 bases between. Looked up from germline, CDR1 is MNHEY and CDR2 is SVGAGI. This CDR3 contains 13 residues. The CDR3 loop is CATTRATNYGYTF. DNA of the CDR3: TGTGCCACTACCCGGGCAACTAACTATGGCTACACCTTC.

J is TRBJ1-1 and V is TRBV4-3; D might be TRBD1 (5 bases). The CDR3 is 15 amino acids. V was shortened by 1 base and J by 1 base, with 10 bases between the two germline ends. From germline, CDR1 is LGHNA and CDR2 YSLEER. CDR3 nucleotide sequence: TGCGCCAGCAGCCAAGGGGACGGTTGGAACACTGAAGCTTTCTTT. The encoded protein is CASSQGDGWNTEAFF.

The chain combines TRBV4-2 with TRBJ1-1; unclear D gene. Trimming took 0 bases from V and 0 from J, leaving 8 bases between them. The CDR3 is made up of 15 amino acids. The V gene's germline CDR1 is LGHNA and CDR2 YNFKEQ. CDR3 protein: CASSQEWAMNTEAFF. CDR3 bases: TGTGCCAGCAGCCAAGAATGGGCGATGAACACTGAAGCTTTCTTT.

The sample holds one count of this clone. CDR3 nucleotides: TGTGCCAGCACCCCCCGCCGGACAGGGGGTTCCTGGGAGCAGTACTTC. The encoded protein is CASTPRRTGGSWEQYF. The rearrangement links TRBV28 to TRBJ2-7, with 10 nucleotides matching TRBD1. The germline CDR1 and CDR2 sequences are MDHEN and SYDVKM. Trimming took 7 bases from V and 7 from J; bases not matched to a gene: 16. The CDR3 has 16 residues.

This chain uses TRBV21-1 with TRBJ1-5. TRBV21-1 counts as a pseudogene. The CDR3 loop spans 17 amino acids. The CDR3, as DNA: TGTGCCAGCAGCCTCAGCTTAGGGACCGGGAGCAATCAGCCCCAGCATTTT. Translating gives CASSLSLGTGSNQPQHF.

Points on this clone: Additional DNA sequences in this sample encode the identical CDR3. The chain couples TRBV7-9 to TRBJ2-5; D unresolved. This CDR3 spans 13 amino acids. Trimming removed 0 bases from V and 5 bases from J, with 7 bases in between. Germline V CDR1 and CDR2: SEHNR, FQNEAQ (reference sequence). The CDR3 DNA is TGTGCCAGCAGCTTAGCCGCTGGGGAGACCCAGTACTTC. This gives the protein CASSLAAGETQYF.

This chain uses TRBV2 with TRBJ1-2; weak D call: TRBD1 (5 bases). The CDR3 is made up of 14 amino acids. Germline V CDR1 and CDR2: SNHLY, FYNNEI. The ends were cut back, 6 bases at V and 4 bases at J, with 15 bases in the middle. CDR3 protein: CASSKQVSGYGYTF. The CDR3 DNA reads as TGTGCCAGCAGCAAACAGGTCTCGGGCTATGGCTACACCTTC. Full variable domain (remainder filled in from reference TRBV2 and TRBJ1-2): EPEVTQTPSHQVTQMGQEVILRCVPISNHLYFYWYRQILGQKVEFLVSFYNNEISEKSEIFDDQFSVERPDGSNFTLKIRSTKLEDSAMYFCASSKQVSGYGYTFGSGTRLTVV.

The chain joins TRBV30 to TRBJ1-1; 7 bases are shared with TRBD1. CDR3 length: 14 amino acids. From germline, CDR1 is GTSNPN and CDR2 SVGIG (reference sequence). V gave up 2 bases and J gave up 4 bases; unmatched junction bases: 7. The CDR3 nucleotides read TGTGCCTGGAGTTCCACAGGGGATCGCACTGAAGCTTTCTTT. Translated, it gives CAWSSTGDRTEAFF.

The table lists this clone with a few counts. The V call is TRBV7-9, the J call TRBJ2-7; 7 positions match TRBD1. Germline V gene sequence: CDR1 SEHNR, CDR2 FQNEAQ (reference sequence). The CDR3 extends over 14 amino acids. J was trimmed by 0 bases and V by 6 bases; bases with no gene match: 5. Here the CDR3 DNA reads TGTGCCAGCAGGACGGGACAGAGCTCCTACGAGCAGTACTTC. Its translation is CASRTGQSSYEQYF.

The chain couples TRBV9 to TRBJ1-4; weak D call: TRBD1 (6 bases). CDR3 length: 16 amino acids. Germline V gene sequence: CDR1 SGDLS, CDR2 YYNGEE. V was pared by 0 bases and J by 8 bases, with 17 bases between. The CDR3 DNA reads TGTGCCAGCAGCGTAGCCCCTCTGGGGGGCGACGAAAAACTGTTTTTT. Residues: CASSVAPLGGDEKLFF.